The clone carrying this T cell receptor beta chain was counted at least ten times. This sample was included in a study of T cells in Graves' hyperthyroidism and ophthalmopathy. V dropped 1 base and J dropped 4 bases, with 13 bases sitting between them. CDR1 is SGHAT, CDR2 FQNNGV, per germline. The CDR3 extends over 15 amino acids. From RNA transcripts, TCR beta CDR3 regions were amplified. HTBI primers drove first-round RT-PCR of the TCR CDR3. Each CDR3 protein is one row after TCRdb ran MiXCR on the multiplex PCR reads. Of around 500,000 distinct CDR3 sequences in the sample, under 25% were seen once.

This chain links TRBV11-2 with TRBJ1-2; TRBD1 is a possible D gene (5 bases). The origin of this receptor is a woman in her seventies with Graves' ophthalmopathy. Source material: blood. The CDR3 region is CASSLAPPGGYGYTF. The CDR3 DNA sequence: TGTGCCAGCAGCTTAGCCCCCCCCGGGGGCTATGGCTACACCTTC.